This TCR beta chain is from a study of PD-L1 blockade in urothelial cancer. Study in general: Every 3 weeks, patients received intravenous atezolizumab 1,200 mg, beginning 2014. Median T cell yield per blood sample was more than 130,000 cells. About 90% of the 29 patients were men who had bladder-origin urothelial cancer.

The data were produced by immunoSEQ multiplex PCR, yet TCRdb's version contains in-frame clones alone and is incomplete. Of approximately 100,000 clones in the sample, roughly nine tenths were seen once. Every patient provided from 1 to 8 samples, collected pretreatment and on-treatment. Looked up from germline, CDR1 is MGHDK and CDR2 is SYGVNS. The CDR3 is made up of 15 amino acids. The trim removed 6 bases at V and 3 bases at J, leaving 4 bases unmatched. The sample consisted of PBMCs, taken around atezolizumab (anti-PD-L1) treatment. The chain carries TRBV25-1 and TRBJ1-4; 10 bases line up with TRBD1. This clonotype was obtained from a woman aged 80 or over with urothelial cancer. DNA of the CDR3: TGTGCCAGCAGCGACAGGGGGCGGTCTAATGAAAAACTGTTTTTT. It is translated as CASSDRGRSNEKLFF.